One and the same sample provided the 9 T cell receptor beta chains below, sequenced in a study of blood T cell repertoires in COVID-19. This table comes from immunoSEQ multiplex PCR, and its TCRdb copy is limited to in-frame clones, with some not included. This table holds some 110,000 clones, approximately 80% found once. Sequenced material: peripheral blood. These TCRs come from a woman between 70 and 85 years old with acute or convalescent COVID-19.

The chain employs TRBV7-9 and TRBJ1-5; D gene unclear. Trimming stripped 4 bases from V and 4 bases from J, with 11 bases between. Per the germline V gene, CDR1 is SEHNR and CDR2 is FQNEAQ (reference sequence). The CDR3 extends over 14 amino acids. The CDR3 protein is CASSYETGNQPQHF. DNA for the CDR3: TGTGCCAGCAGCTACGAGACGGGTAATCAGCCCCAGCATTTT.

This chain connects TRBV14 to TRBJ2-7; weak D call: TRBD1 (5 bases). CDR1 and CDR2 from the germline V gene are SGHDN and FVKESK. CDR3 size: 13 residues. Between the trimmed V and J ends, which lost 8 bases and 0 bases, there was a span of 11 bases. The CDR3 region has the DNA TGTGCCAGCGCAGGGCGGTCCTCCTACGAGCAGTACTTC. Its translation: CASAGRSSYEQYF.

This sequence joins TRBV19 and TRBJ1-2; TRBD1 is a possible D gene (5 bases). Germline V gene data show CDR1 as LNHDA and CDR2 as SQIVND (reference sequence). The CDR3 length is 16 residues. V shed 5 bases and J shed 2 bases, with 18 bases lying between them. CDR3 region: CASSALGQGGNYGYTF. CDR3 DNA sequence: TGTGCCAGTAGTGCCCTCGGGCAGGGAGGCAACTATGGCTACACCTTC.

The chain carries TRBV6-5 and TRBJ2-7; D possibly corresponds to TRBD1 (6 bases). V lost 7 bases and J 3 bases, leaving 16 bases between the germline ends. Germline CDR1 and CDR2: MNHEY and SVGAGI. This CDR3 comprises 14 residues. CDR3 bases: TGTGCCAGCAATGCCGAGGGGACAAGCTACGAGCAGTACTTC. Amino acid sequence: CASNAEGTSYEQYF.

V usage is TRBV5-6 and J usage is TRBJ1-2; 7 bases fit TRBD1. Germline V gives CDR1 SGHDT, CDR2 YYEEEE. The trim removed 0 bases at V and 2 bases at J, leaving 4 bases unmatched. CDR3 size: 15 residues. The CDR3 sequence: CASSLGLQGNYGYTF. Here the CDR3 DNA reads TGTGCCAGCAGCTTGGGATTACAGGGGAACTATGGCTACACCTTC. Variable domain in full (rest from reference TRBV5-6 and TRBJ1-2): DAGVTQSPTHLIKTRGQQVTLRCSPKSGHDTVSWYQQALGQGPQFIFQYYEEEERQRGNFPDRFSGHQFPNYSSELNVNALLLGDSALYLCASSLGLQGNYGYTFGSGTRLTVV.

A few counts support this clone. The chain recombines TRBV19 with TRBJ2-1; the match to TRBD2 covers 8 bases. J gave up 9 bases and V 6 bases, and 7 bases lay outside the gene matches. In germline, CDR1 is LNHDA, CDR2 SQIVND (reference sequence). The CDR3 contains 13 residues. This chain's CDR3 is CASSTGRAGEQFF. The CDR3, as DNA: TGTGCCAGTAGCACCGGGAGGGCAGGTGAGCAGTTCTTC. The full variable domain, with the rest looked up from reference TRBV19 and TRBJ2-1, is DGGITQSPKYLFRKEGQNVTLSCEQNLNHDAMYWYRQDPGQGLRLIYYSQIVNDFQKGDIAEGYSVSREKKESFPLTVTSAQKNPTAFYLCASSTGRAGEQFFGPGTRLTVL.

The chain carries TRBV6-6 and TRBJ1-2; 7 nucleotides agree with TRBD1. The J segment lost 3 bases and the V segment lost 6 bases, leaving 7 bases of the junction unmatched. CDR1 and CDR2 (germline): MNHNY, SVGAGI (reference sequence). The CDR3 length is 14 residues. The CDR3 DNA sequence: TGTGCCAGCAGCCGGGACAGCGCAGACTATGGCTACACCTTC. Residues: CASSRDSADYGYTF.

The chain joins TRBV28 to TRBJ2-3; 7 bases fit TRBD1. With V trimmed by 5 bases and J by 1 base, 9 bases remained unmatched. This CDR3 contains 16 residues. Per germline, CDR1 MDHEN and CDR2 SYDVKM. CDR3 in DNA: TGTGCCAGCAGTCACGACAGGGTAGGGGGCACAGATACGCAGTATTTT. This codes for CASSHDRVGGTDTQYF.

The chain has TRBV11-2 and TRBJ1-1; 7 bases are a match to TRBD1. The germline CDR1 and CDR2 sequences are SGHAT and FQNNGV. This CDR3 is built from 19 residues. V dropped 1 base and J dropped 0; count of bases not matched to a gene: 14. The CDR3 DNA reads TGTGCCAGCAGCTTAGGTGACAGGGCAGCCTTCACCCTGAACACTGAAGCTTTCTTT. This encodes CASSLGDRAAFTLNTEAFF. The entire variable domain, with the rest obtained from reference TRBV11-2 and TRBJ1-1, is as follows: EAGVAQSPRYKIIEKRQSVAFWCNPISGHATLYWYQQILGQGPKLLIQFQNNGVVDDSQLPKDRFSAERLKGVDSTLKIQPAKLEDSAVYLCASSLGDRAAFTLNTEAFFGQGTRLTVV.